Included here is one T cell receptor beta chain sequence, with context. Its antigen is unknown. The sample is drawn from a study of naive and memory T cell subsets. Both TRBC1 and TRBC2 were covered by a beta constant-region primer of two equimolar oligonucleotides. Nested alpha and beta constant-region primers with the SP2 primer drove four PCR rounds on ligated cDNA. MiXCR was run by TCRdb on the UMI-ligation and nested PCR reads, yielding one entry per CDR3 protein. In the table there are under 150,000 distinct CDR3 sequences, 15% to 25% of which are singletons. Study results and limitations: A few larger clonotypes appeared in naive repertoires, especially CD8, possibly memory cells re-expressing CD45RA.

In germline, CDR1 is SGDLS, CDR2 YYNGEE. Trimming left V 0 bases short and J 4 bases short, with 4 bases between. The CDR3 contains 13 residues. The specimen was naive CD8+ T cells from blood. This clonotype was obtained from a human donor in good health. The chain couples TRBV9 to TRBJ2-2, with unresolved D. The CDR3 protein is CASSVALTGELFF. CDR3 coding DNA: TGTGCCAGCAGCGTAGCCCTCACCGGGGAGCTGTTTTTT.